The entry below gives a single T cell receptor (gamma chain) sequence along with its context. Antigen specificity is unknown. The template was reverse-transcribed extracted RNA. The CDR3 regions were amplified by multiplex PCR from V-gene primers to a constant-region primer. TCRdb reanalysed the multiplex PCR reads with CATT. The sample has about 11,000 gamma-chain clones, more than 35% seen once. These data belong to a study of Vδ1+ human thymocytes. The sorted cells were CD3+ Vdelta1+ Vdelta2- thymocytes from alphabeta-depleted thymus. Study-level points and caveats: Thymic delta-chain repertoires held around 20% Vdelta2 sequences and few Vdelta3, despite high sort purity. Thymic TRG and TRD repertoires appeared highly polyclonal. The authors advised highly purified populations and single-cell validation.

Germline V gene data show CDR1 as VENAVY and CDR2 as YDSYNSRV. Trimming took 4 bases from V and 3 from J; bases not matched to a gene: 6. The CDR3 spans 13 residues. This TCR came from a boy in the first two years of life who had congenital heart surgery. What was sequenced was Vdelta1+ gamma-delta thymocytes from the thymus. Subset specified: FACS-sorted CD3+ TCRalphabeta- TCRVdelta1+ TCRVdelta2- thymocytes. The chain links TRGV8 to TRGJ1 or TRGJ2. Because TCRdb records no J gene, it was assigned here through a match of the DNA to germline. For the CDR3, the DNA is TGTGCCACCTGGGACCCCCTTTATTATAAGAAACTCTTT. It translates to CATWDPLYYKKLF.